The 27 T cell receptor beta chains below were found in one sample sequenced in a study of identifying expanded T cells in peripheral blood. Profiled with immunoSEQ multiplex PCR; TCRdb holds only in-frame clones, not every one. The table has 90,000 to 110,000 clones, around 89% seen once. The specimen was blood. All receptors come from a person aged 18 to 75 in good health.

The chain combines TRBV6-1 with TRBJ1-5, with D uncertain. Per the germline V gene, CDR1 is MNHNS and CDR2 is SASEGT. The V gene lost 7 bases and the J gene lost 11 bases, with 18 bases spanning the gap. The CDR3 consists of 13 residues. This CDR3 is CASNLGSNWAQHF. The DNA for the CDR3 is TGTGCCAGCAACCTTGGGTCTAACTGGGCCCAGCATTTT.

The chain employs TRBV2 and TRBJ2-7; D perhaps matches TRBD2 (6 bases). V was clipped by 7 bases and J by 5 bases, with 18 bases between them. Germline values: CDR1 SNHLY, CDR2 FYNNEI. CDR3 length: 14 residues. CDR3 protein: CASNSGLPNDEQYF. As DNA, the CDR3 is TGTGCCAGCAACTCGGGACTCCCGAATGACGAGCAGTACTTC.

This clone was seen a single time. In DNA form, the CDR3 reads TGTGCCAGCAGCCAAGAACCGGGACTAGCGGGTACCTCCTACGAGCAGTACTTC. Its protein is CASSQEPGLAGTSYEQYF. V and J are TRBV4-2 and TRBJ2-7; 12 bases line up with TRBD2. Germline V gene data show CDR1 as LGHNA and CDR2 as YNFKEQ. J was trimmed by 0 bases and V by 0 bases; bases with no gene match: 6. The CDR3 contains 18 residues.

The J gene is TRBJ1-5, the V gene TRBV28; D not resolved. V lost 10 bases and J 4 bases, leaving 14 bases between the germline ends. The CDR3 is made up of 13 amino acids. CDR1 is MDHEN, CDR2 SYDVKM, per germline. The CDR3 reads CATLPGWNQPQHF. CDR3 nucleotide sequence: TGTGCCACCCTCCCAGGTTGGAATCAGCCCCAGCATTTT.

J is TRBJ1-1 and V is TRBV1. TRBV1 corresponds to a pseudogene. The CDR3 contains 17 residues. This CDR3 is CTSSQAPGGTENTEAFF. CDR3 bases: TGCACCAGCAGCCAAGCCCCGGGAGGGACAGAAAACACTGAAGCTTTCTTT.

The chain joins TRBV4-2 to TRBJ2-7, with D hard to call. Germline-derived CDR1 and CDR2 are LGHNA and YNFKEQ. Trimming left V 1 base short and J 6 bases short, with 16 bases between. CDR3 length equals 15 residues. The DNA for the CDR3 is TGTGCCAGCAGCCAAGGCGAGTTAGGTCCGGGCGAGCAGTACTTC. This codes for CASSQGELGPGEQYF.

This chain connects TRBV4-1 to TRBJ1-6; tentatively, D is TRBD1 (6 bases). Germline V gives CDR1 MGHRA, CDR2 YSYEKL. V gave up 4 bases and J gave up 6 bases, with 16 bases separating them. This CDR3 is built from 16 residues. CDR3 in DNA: TGCGCCAGCAGCCCCGTCAGCGGGGGCTCTAATTCACCCCTCCACTTT. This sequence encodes CASSPVSGGSNSPLHF.

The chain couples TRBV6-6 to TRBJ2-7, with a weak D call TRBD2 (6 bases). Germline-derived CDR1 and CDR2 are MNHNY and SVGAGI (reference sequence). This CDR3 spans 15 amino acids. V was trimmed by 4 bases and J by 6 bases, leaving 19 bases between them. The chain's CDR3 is CASSSDSGPHFEQYF. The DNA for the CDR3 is TGTGCCAGCAGTTCAGATAGCGGCCCTCATTTCGAGCAGTACTTC.

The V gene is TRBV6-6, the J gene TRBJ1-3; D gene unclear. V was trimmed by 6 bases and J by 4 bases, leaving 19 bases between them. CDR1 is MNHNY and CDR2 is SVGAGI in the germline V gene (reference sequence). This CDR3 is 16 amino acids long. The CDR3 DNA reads TGTGCCAGCAGATGGGATCTCGGGCCGAAAGGAAACACCATATATTTT. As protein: CASRWDLGPKGNTIYF.

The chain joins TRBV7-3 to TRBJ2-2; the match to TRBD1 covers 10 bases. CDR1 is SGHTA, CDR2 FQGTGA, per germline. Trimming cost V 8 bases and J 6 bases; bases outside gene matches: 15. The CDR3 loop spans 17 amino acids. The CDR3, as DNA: TGTGCCAGCCGAAGAAAGAAGACCGGACAGGGGGCCGGGGAGCTGTTTTTT. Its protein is CASRRKKTGQGAGELFF.

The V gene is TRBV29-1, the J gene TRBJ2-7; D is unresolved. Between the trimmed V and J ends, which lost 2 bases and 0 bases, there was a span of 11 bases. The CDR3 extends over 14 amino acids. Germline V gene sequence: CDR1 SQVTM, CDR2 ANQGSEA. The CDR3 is CSVEKGPGSYEQYF. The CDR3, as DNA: TGCAGCGTTGAAAAGGGTCCAGGCTCCTACGAGCAGTACTTC.

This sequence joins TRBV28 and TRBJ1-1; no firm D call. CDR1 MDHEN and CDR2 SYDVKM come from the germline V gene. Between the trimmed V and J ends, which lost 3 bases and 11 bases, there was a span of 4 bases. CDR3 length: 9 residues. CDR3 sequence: CASSFKAFF. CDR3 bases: TGTGCCAGCAGTTTTAAGGCTTTCTTT.

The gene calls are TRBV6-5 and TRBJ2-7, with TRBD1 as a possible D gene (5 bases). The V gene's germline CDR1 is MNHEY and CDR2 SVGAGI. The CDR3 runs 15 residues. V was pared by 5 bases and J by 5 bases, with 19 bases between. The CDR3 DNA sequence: TGTGCCAGCAGTAAAGAGTACAGGTTCGGTGACGAGCAGTACTTC. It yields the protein CASSKEYRFGDEQYF.

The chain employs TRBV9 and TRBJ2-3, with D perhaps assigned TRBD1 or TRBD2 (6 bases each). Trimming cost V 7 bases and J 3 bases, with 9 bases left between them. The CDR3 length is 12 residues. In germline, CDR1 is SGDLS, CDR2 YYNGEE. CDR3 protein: CASRGGTDTQYF. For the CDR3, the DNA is TGTGCCAGCCGAGGGGGGACAGATACGCAGTATTTT.

CDR3 in amino acids: CASRLRQGIAKNIQYF. The CDR3 bases are TGTGCCAGCAGACTCAGACAGGGAATCGCCAAAAACATTCAGTACTTC. The chain carries TRBV2 and TRBJ2-4, with TRBD1 matching over 7 bases. This CDR3 has 16 residues. The V and J ends lost 6 bases and 1 base, in that order; junction bases with no gene match: 9. Germline V CDR1 and CDR2: SNHLY, FYNNEI.

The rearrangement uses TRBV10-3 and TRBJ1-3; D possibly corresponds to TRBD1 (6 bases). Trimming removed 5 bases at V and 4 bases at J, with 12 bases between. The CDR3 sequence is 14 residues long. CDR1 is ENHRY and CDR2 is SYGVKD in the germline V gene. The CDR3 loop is CAISHREAGNTIYF. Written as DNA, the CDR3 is TGTGCCATCAGTCACAGGGAGGCCGGAAACACCATATATTTT.

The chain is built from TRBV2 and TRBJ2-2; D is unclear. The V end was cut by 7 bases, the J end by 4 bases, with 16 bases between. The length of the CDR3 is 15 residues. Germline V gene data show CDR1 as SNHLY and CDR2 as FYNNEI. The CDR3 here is CASTIRAAPTGELFF. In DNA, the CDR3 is TGTGCCAGCACGATAAGGGCCGCCCCCACCGGGGAGCTGTTTTTT.

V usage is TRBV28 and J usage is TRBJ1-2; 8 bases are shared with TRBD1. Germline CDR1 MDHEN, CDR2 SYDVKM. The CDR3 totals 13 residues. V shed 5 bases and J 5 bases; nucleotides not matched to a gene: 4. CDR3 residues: CASSEDRGYGYTF. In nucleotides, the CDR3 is TGTGCCAGCAGTGAAGACAGGGGTTATGGCTACACCTTC.

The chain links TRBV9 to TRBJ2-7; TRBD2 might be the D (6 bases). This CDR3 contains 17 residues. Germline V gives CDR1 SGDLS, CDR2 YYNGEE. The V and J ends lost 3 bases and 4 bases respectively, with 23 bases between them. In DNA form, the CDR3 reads TGTGCCAGCAGCGGGGGCGGGGTTCTGGAAAGTCGATACGAGCAGTACTTC. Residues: CASSGGGVLESRYEQYF. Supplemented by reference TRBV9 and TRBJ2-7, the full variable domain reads DSGVTQTPKHLITATGQRVTLRCSPRSGDLSVYWYQQSLDQGLQFLIQYYNGEERAKGNILERFSAQQFPDLHSELNLSSLELGDSALYFCASSGGGVLESRYEQYFGPGTRLTVT.

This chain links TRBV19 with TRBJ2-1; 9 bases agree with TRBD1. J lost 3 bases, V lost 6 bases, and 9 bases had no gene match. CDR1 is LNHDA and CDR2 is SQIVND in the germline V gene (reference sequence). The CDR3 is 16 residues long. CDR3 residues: CASSPPGQGIYNEQFF. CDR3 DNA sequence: TGTGCCAGTAGCCCTCCGGGACAGGGTATCTACAATGAGCAGTTCTTC.

The CDR3 here is CASNPTSGRRETQYF. The CDR3 DNA follows: TGTGCCAGCAATCCCACTAGCGGGAGGAGGGAGACCCAGTACTTC. The rearrangement uses TRBV7-8 and TRBJ2-5, with 12 bases fitting TRBD2. The CDR3 length is 15 residues. Losses at the gene ends were 7 bases for V and 5 bases for J; bases not matched to a gene: 8. Looked up from germline, CDR1 is SGHVS and CDR2 is FQNEAQ.

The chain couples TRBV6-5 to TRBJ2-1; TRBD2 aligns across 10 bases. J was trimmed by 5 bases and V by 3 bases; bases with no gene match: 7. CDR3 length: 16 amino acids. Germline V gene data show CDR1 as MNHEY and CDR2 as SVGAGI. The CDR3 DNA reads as TGTGCCAGCAGTTATAAAGAGCGGGGGGGAAACAATGAGCAGTTCTTC. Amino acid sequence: CASSYKERGGNNEQFF.

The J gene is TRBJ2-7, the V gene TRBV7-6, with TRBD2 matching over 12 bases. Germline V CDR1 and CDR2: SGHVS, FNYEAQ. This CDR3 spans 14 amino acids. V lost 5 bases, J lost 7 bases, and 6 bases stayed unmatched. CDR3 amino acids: CASSQTSGRFEQYF. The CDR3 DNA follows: TGTGCCAGCAGCCAAACTAGCGGGAGGTTTGAGCAGTACTTC.

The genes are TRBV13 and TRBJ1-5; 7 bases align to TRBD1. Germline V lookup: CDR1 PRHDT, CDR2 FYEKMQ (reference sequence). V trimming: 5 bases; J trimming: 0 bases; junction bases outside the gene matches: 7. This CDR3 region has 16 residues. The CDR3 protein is CASSKGTVGSNQPQHF. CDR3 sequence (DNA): TGTGCCAGCAGCAAAGGGACAGTCGGTAGCAATCAGCCCCAGCATTTT. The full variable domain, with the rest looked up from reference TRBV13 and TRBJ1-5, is AAGVIQSPRHLIKEKRETATLKCYPIPRHDTVYWYQQGPGQDPQFLISFYEKMQSDKGSIPDRFSAQQFSDYHSELNMSSLELGDSALYFCASSKGTVGSNQPQHFGDGTRLSIL.

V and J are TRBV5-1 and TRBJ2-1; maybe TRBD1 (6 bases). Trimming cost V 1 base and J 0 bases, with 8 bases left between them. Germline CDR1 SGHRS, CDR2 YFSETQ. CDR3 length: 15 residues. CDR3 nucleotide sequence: TGCGCCAGCAGCTTGACAGGGAGCTCCTACAATGAGCAGTTCTTC. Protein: CASSLTGSSYNEQFF.

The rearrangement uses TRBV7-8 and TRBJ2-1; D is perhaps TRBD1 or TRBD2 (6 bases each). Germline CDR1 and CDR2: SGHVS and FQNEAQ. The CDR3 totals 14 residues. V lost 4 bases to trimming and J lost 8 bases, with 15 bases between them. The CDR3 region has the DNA TGTGCCAGCAGCTCAGGAGGGGGGCTGGATGAGCAGTTCTTC. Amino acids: CASSSGGGLDEQFF.

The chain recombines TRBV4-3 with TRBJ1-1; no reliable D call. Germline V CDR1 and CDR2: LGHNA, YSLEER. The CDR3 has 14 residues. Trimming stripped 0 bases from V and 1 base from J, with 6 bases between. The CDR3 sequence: CASSQDTGNTEAFF. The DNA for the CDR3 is TGCGCCAGCAGCCAAGATACCGGGAACACTGAAGCTTTCTTT.